These 6 T cell receptor beta chains were sequenced from one sample in a study of blood T cell repertoires in COVID-19. Clones were read by immunoSEQ multiplex PCR, and TCRdb kept only the in-frame ones, dropping some. Altogether about 220,000 clones are present, roughly 80% being singletons, with the ten largest covering approximately 5.6%. Sequenced material: peripheral blood. The source is an older woman with COVID-19, enrolled during active disease.

The chain joins TRBV5-8 to TRBJ2-2; weak D call: TRBD1 (6 bases). The CDR3 consists of 14 residues. Germline assignment: CDR1 SGHTS and CDR2 YDEGEE. V was pared by 5 bases and J by 4 bases, with 12 bases between. Here the CDR3 reads CASRPPGATGELFF. The CDR3 coding sequence is TGTGCCAGCAGGCCGCCAGGGGCCACCGGGGAGCTGTTTTTT.

The chain combines TRBV25-1 with TRBJ2-7; TRBD1 might be the D (6 bases). CDR1 MGHDK and CDR2 SYGVNS come from the germline V gene. V lost 3 bases and J lost 9, with 15 bases in between. CDR3 size: 13 residues. CDR3 amino acids: CASSERQALGQYF. The CDR3 DNA follows: TGTGCCAGCAGTGAGCGACAGGCGTTGGGGCAGTACTTC.

The rearrangement joins TRBV19 to TRBJ2-5, with D perhaps matching TRBD2 (7 bases). This CDR3 has 13 residues. Germline V gene sequence: CDR1 LNHDA, CDR2 SQIVND (reference sequence). V dropped 5 bases and J dropped 4 bases, with 11 bases sitting between them. CDR3 bases: TGTGCCAGTAGTTCCGGGGGGCGAGAGACCCAGTACTTC. This sequence encodes CASSSGGRETQYF.

This sequence joins TRBV10-3 and TRBJ1-1, with 12 bases lining up with TRBD1. This CDR3 contains 15 residues. Trimming cost V 6 bases and J 5 bases; bases outside gene matches: 7. The germline gives CDR1 ENHRY, CDR2 SYGVKD. The CDR3 bases are TGTGCCATCAGGGGACAGGGGGCGCCCCGAACTGAAGCTTTCTTT. Translation gives CAIRGQGAPRTEAFF.

The chain combines TRBV5-1 with TRBJ1-1; 7 nucleotides agree with TRBD1. This CDR3 is 14 amino acids long. Germline V gene data show CDR1 as SGHRS and CDR2 as YFSETQ. Unmatched junction bases numbered 6, after V lost 4 bases and J lost 3 bases. Here the CDR3 reads CASSTSGGYTEAFF. The CDR3, as DNA: TGCGCCAGCAGCACGTCAGGGGGTTACACTGAAGCTTTCTTT. The entire variable domain, with the rest obtained from reference TRBV5-1 and TRBJ1-1, is as follows: KAGVTQTPRYLIKTRGQQVTLSCSPISGHRSVSWYQQTPGQGLQFLFEYFSETQRNKGNFPGRFSGRQFSNSRSEMNVSTLELGDSALYLCASSTSGGYTEAFFGQGTRLTVV.

The chain links TRBV28 to TRBJ1-1, with D perhaps matching TRBD1 (6 bases). Deletions cut 2 bases from V and 12 bases from J, with 19 bases between. Germline loops: CDR1 MDHEN, CDR2 SYDVKM. This CDR3 region has 14 residues. CDR3: CASSLATQGYRTFF. In DNA, the CDR3 is TGTGCCAGCAGTTTAGCCACACAGGGTTATAGGACTTTCTTT.